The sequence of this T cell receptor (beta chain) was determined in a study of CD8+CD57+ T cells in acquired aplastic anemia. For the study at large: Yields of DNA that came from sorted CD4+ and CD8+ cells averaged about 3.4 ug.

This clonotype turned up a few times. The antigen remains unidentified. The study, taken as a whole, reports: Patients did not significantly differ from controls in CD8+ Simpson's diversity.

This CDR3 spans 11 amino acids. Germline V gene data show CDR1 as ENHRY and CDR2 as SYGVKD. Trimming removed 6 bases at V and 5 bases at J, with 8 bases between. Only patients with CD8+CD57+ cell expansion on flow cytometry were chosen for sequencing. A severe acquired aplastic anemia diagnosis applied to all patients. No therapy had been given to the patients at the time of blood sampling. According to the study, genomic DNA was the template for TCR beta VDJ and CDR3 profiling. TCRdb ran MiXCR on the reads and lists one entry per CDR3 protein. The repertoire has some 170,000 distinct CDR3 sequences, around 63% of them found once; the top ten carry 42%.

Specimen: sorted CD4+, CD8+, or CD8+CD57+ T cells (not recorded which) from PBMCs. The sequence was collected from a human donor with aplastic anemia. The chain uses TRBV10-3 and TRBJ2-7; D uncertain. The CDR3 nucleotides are TGTGCCATCAGCGGCCAAGACGAGCAGTACTTC. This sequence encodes CAISGQDEQYF.